Below are 2 T cell receptor beta chains sequenced from a single sample in a study of vaccination and CD4 T cells after COVID-19. Their antigens are not known. Stated time point: late sampling 161 to 241 days after vaccination in a few convalescent patients. Regarding treatment: roughly nine-day PBMC culture with coronavirus spike peptide pools or control peptides (ViraFEST assay). The Oncomine TCR Beta short-read assay was what sequenced the DNA obtained from cultured CD4+ T cells. TCRdb re-called the PCR reads with MiXCR, one entry per CDR3 protein. This table holds roughly 18,000 distinct CDR3 sequences, roughly 49% found once. The sequencing used CD4+ T cells from blood, cultured in vitro, collected about 7 months after SARS-CoV-2 vaccination. The receptor source for this set is a human donor who had recovered from COVID-19.

The V gene is TRBV6-1, the J gene TRBJ2-5; possible D gene TRBD2, 6 bases. The CDR3 has 15 residues. Germline loops: CDR1 MNHNS, CDR2 SASEGT. V was trimmed by 6 bases and J by 7 bases, leaving 21 bases between them. The CDR3 bases are TGTGCCAGCAGCTCACTCCAGCGGGCTGGGGGGACCCAGTACTTC. Translating gives CASSSLQRAGGTQYF.

This sequence joins TRBV19 and TRBJ1-2, with D perhaps TRBD1 (6 bases). The CDR3 consists of 15 residues. The germline V and J ends were trimmed by 3 bases and 4 bases, with 15 bases remaining between them. Germline CDR1 LNHDA, CDR2 SQIVND (reference sequence). CDR3 in amino acids: CASSMNRDQSYGYTF. The CDR3 DNA sequence: TGTGCCAGTAGTATGAACAGGGATCAGAGCTATGGCTACACCTTC.